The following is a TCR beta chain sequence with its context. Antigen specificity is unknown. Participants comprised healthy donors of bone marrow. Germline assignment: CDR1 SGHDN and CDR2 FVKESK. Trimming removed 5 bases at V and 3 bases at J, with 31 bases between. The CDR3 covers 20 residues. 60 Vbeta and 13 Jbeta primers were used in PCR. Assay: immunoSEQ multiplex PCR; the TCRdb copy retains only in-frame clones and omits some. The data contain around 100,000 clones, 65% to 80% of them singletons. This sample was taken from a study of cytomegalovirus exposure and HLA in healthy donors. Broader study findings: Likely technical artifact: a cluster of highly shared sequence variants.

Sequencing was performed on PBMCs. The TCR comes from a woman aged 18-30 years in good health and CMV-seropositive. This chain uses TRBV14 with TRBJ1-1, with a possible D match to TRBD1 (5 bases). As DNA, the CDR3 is TGTGCCAGCAGCAGACGAGTAAGGGGTAGAGCTCCAAGGAGGGACACTGAAGCTTTCTTT. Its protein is CASSRRVRGRAPRRDTEAFF.